This TCR beta chain is drawn from a study of technical replicates of blood from a handful of donors. Data came from immunoSEQ multiplex PCR; TCRdb stores just in-frame clones and leaves some out. Of around 64,000 clones listed, roughly 93% are singletons. The V end was cut by 0 bases, the J end by 6 bases, with 9 bases between. The CDR3 spans 13 residues. Germline V gives CDR1 SGHRS, CDR2 YFSETQ. Input material: PBMCs. The gene calls are TRBV5-1 and TRBJ1-2, with D perhaps matching TRBD1 (6 bases). The sequence derives from a human donor in good health. Some clones in this sample may be carry-over from other donors' samples. The CDR3 sequence is CASSLDRADGYTF. DNA for the CDR3: TGCGCCAGCAGCTTGGACAGGGCGGATGGCTACACCTTC.